The rows below give T cell receptor beta chains drawn from one sample of a study of human T cells and chemical hapten exposure. Each CDR3 protein gets one entry after TCRdb re-called the RACE reads with MiXCR. This sample has about 84,000 distinct CDR3 sequences; 10% occur once, and the top ten carry 4.5% to 5%. The sequences come from whole blood, collected in connection with sensitization to the hapten diphenylcyclopropenone (DPC). Every receptor here comes from a woman aged 45-59 years with alopecia areata. Some clones in this sample may be carry-over from other donors' samples. Both conserved end residues are part of each CDR3. The D gene is left open where the match is weak. Only part of the rows carry a size: once, few, many, or a class if the clone is expanded.

v_gene	j_gene	abundance	d_gene	CDR3aa	CDR3nt
TRBV28	TRBJ1-3	.	.	CASSLRSGFSGNTIYF	TGTGCCAGCAGTTTAAGATCCGGATTCTCTGGAAACACCATATATTTT
TRBV11-1	TRBJ2-3	many	.	CASSTRGFPDTQYF	TGTGCCAGCAGCACACGCGGGTTCCCAGATACGCAGTATTTT
TRBV11-2	TRBJ1-1	.	TRBD1	CASKQWTGVNTEAFF	TGTGCCAGCAAGCAATGGACAGGAGTGAACACTGAAGCTTTCTTT
TRBV30	TRBJ1-1	many	.	CASGGMNTEAFF	TGTGCCAGCGGAGGGATGAACACTGAAGCTTTCTTT
TRBV4-1	TRBJ1-2	many	TRBD1	CASSGYRDRGDGYTF	TGCGCCAGCAGCGGTTACCGGGACAGGGGGGATGGCTACACCTTC
TRBV29-1	TRBJ1-1	many	.	CSVAGANTEAFF	TGCAGCGTTGCAGGGGCGAACACTGAAGCTTTCTTT
TRBV20-1	TRBJ2-1	.	TRBD2	CSARTTSGVHNEQFF	TGCAGTGCTCGGACGACTAGCGGAGTCCACAATGAGCAGTTCTTC
TRBV20-1	TRBJ2-7	many	.	CSAPGSGGRSYEQYF	TGCAGTGCTCCCGGATCAGGAGGTCGCTCCTACGAGCAGTACTTC
TRBV4-3	TRBJ2-5	few	TRBD2	CASSQGLAGVLHGETQYF	TGCGCCAGCAGCCAAGGACTAGCGGGAGTTCTCCACGGGGAGACCCAGTACTTC
TRBV7-8	TRBJ2-7	.	.	CASSHEDVDRPEYF	TGTGCCAGCAGCCATGAGGACGTTGACAGACCGGAGTACTTC
TRBV11-2	TRBJ1-2	.	.	CASTDQGLASNGYTF	TGTGCCAGCACCGACCAGGGGCTTGCGAGCAATGGCTACACCTTC
TRBV20-1	TRBJ2-2	.	.	CSALKGMGGELFF	TGCAGTGCTCTGAAGGGGATGGGCGGGGAGCTGTTTTTT
TRBV7-9	TRBJ1-1	.	TRBD1	CASSLVGGTSGQLNTEAFF	TGTGCCAGCAGCTTAGTAGGGGGGACGTCGGGACAGCTGAACACTGAAGCTTTCTTT
TRBV7-9	TRBJ2-3	.	.	CASTFGGRFTDTQYF	TGTGCCAGCACCTTCGGAGGGCGGTTCACAGATACGCAGTATTTT
TRBV24-1	TRBJ1-5	few	.	CATGPGREVGNQPQHF	TGTGCCACCGGCCCCGGCAGGGAGGTAGGCAATCAGCCCCAGCATTTT
TRBV10-3	TRBJ2-7	many	TRBD1	CAISDHSGTGGEQYF	TGTGCCATCAGTGACCACTCCGGGACAGGGGGCGAGCAGTACTTC
TRBV12-3/TRBV12-4	TRBJ2-1	.	.	CASLEVPWGRSSYNEQFF	TGTGCCAGCTTGGAAGTCCCGTGGGGGAGGAGCTCCTACAATGAGCAGTTCTTC
TRBV28	TRBJ1-1	few	.	CASSFRSTTEAFF	TGTGCCAGCAGTTTTAGGTCGACCACAGAAGCTTTCTTT
TRBV29-1	TRBJ2-3	few	TRBD2	CSVVTSVRTDTQYF	TGCAGCGTGGTGACTAGCGTTCGCACAGATACGCAGTATTTT
TRBV7-9	TRBJ1-2	.	TRBD1	CASSRKGTGIGYTF	TGTGCCAGCAGCCGAAAAGGGACAGGGATTGGTTACACCTTC
TRBV19	TRBJ2-7	many	.	CASRIRAGLSYEQYF	TGTGCCAGTCGGATTCGGGCAGGTCTCTCCTACGAGCAGTACTTC
TRBV18	TRBJ1-1	many	.	CASSPTDGGGNTEAFF	TGTGCCAGCTCACCCACGGACGGGGGGGGAAACACTGAAGCTTTCTTT
TRBV2	TRBJ1-5	.	.	CASSWSSVNQPQHF	TGTGCCAGCAGTTGGTCCTCCGTGAATCAGCCCCAGCATTTT
TRBV20-1	TRBJ2-2	.	.	CSATQARYTGELFF	TGCAGTGCTACCCAGGCCCGTTACACCGGGGAGCTGTTTTTT
TRBV9	TRBJ2-3	.	.	CASNELGTDTQYF	TGTGCCAGCAACGAGCTCGGCACAGATACGCAGTATTTT
TRBV4-3	TRBJ2-1	many	TRBD2	CASSLGLAGDGSYNEQFF	TGCGCCAGCAGCCTCGGACTAGCGGGAGATGGCTCCTACAATGAGCAGTTCTTC
TRBV7-2	TRBJ2-1	.	TRBD2	CASRIAGAPNEQFF	TGTGCCAGCAGAATAGCGGGAGCCCCAAATGAGCAGTTCTTC
TRBV7-8	TRBJ2-1	.	.	CASSVIINEQFF	TGTGCCAGCAGCGTCATAATAAACGAGCAGTTCTTC
TRBV28	TRBJ2-5	few	TRBD2	CASSLAGGAPETQYF	TGTGCCAGCAGTTTGGCGGGAGGGGCCCCAGAGACCCAGTACTTC
TRBV2	TRBJ2-1	many	TRBD1	CASSELQGAGEQFF	TGTGCCAGCAGTGAATTACAGGGGGCAGGTGAGCAGTTCTTC
TRBV7-9	TRBJ2-5	few	TRBD2	CASSISGLAGETQYF	TGTGCCAGCAGCATATCGGGACTAGCGGGAGAGACCCAGTACTTC